The sequence of this TCR beta chain was determined in a study of regulatory T cells in long-lasting Graves disease. Trimming removed 4 bases from V and 0 bases from J, with 13 bases in between. Germline assignment: CDR1 GTSNPN and CDR2 SVGIG (reference sequence). There are 14 residues in the CDR3. Whole-study findings and limits: Compared with new cases, persistent Graves' patients showed reduced TCR diversity. Gene preferences differed: TRBV28, TRBJ1-2, TRBJ2-5 in persistent cases.

The time point: persistent/refractory GD, antithyroid drugs over 5 years with positive TRAb. PBMC RNA served as the TCR library source. The guidelines of the American Thyroid Association were the basis for diagnosing Graves' disease. With EDTA tubes as the receptacles, 7.5 to 9.5 milliliters of peripheral blood were drawn. Both iRepertoire HTBI primers and Arm-PCR of CDR3 regions were used to build the TCR beta libraries. Each CDR3 protein is one row after TCRdb ran MiXCR on the multiplex PCR reads. The table records around 430,000 distinct CDR3 sequences, 22% of them present only once. With respect to this clonotype: Its antigen is unknown.

The chain has TRBV30 and TRBJ2-7; the D is unclear. The receptor comes from a female donor with Graves disease. The specimen was peripheral blood mononuclear cells (PBMCs), collected when the disease was refractory, from a patient treated with antithyroid drugs. Here the CDR3 DNA reads TGTGCCTGGACCCCGTATCTGGGCTCCTACGAGCAGTACTTC. Amino acid sequence: CAWTPYLGSYEQYF.